The entry below describes one T cell receptor (beta chain). The data originate from a study of blood T cell repertoires in COVID-19. At the level of the study: Researchers got acute and convalescent COVID-19 samples from the United States, Italy and Spain. PBMCs, B-cell-depleted T cells, or T cells were the source of the cDNA or gDNA that made up the material.

Original handling: Quantification of nucleated cells was approximated via reference gene primer amplification. TCRdb's copy holds only in-frame clones and misses some; the assay was immunoSEQ multiplex PCR. V, J and clone size are taken as reported in that table, and D and trimming were inferred from the DNA itself. Of fewer than 250,000 clones detected, around four fifths appear once; the ten largest clones hold 2.5% to 3.5%. The germline V gene has CDR1 ENHRY and CDR2 SYGVKD. V was pared by 11 bases and J by 5 bases, with 19 bases between. The CDR3 runs 14 residues. V is TRBV10-3 and J is TRBJ2-1; tentatively, D is TRBD2 (6 bases). Sequencing was done on a sample of peripheral blood. The sequence came from a man over 45 with active or convalescent COVID-19. The CDR3 here is CAAKAGLTDNEQFF. The CDR3 DNA is TGTGCCGCCAAGGCCGGACTAACCGACAATGAGCAGTTCTTC.